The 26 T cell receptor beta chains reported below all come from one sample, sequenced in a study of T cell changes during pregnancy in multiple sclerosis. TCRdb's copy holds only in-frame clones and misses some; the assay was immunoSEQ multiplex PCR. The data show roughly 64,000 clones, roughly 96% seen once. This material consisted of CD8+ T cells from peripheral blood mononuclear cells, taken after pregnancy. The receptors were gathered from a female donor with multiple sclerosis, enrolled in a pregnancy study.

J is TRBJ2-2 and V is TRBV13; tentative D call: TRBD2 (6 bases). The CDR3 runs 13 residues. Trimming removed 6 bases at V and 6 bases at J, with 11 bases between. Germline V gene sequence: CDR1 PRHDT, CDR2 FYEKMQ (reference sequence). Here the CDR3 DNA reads TGTGCCAGCAGTTCGGGACTCCCCGGGGAGCTGTTTTTT. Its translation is CASSSGLPGELFF.

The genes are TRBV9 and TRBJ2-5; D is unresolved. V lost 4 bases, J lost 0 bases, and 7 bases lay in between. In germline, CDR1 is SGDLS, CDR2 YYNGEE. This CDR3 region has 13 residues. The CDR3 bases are TGTGCCAGCAGCTCCTCGTACCAAGAGACCCAGTACTTC. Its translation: CASSSSYQETQYF.

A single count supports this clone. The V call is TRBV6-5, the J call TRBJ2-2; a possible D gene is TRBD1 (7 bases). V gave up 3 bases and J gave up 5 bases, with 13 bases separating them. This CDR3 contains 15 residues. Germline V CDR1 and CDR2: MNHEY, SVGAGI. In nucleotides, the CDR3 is TGTGCCAGCAGTTATAGGGCAGGGGGGACCGGGGAGCTGTTTTTT. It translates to CASSYRAGGTGELFF.

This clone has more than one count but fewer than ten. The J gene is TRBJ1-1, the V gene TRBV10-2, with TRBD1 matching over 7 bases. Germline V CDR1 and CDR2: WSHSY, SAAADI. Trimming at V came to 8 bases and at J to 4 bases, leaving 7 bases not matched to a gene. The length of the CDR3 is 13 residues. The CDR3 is CASGNRGFTEAFF. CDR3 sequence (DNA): TGCGCCAGCGGGAACAGGGGTTTCACTGAAGCTTTCTTT.

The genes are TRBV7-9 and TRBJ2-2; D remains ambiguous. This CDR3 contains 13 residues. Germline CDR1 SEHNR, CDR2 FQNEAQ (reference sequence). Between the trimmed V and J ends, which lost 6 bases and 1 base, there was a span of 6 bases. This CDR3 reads CASSPGNTGELFF. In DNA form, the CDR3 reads TGTGCCAGCAGTCCAGGGAACACCGGGGAGCTGTTTTTT.

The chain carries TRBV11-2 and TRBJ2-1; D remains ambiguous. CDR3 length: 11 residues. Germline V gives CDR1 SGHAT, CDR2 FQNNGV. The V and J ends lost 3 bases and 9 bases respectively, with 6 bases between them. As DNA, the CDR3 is TGTGCCAGCAGCTTTCTCGGTGAGCAGTTCTTC. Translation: CASSFLGEQFF.

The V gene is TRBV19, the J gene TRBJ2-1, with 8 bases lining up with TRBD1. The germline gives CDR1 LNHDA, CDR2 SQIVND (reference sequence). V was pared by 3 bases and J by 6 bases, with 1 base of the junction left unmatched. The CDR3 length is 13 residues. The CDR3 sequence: CASSMQGANEQFF. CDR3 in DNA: TGTGCCAGTAGTATGCAGGGGGCCAATGAGCAGTTCTTC.

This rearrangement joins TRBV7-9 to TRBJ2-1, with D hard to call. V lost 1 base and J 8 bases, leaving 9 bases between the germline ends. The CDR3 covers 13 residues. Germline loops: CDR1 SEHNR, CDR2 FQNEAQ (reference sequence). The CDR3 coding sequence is TGTGCCAGCAGCTTAGTGGTTGAGTATGAGCAGTTCTTC. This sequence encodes CASSLVVEYEQFF.

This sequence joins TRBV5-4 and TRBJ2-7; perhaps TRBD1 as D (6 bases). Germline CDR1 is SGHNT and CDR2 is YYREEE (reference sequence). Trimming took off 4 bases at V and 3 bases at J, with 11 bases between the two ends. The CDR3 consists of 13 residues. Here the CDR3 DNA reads TGTGCCAGCAGCGTCCGGGACAACTACGAGCAGTACTTC. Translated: CASSVRDNYEQYF.

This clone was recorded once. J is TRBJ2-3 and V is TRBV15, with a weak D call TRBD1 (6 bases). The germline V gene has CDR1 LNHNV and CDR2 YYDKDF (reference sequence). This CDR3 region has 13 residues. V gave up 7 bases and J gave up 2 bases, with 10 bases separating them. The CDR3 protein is CATTGAYTDTQYF. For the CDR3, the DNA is TGTGCCACCACAGGGGCCTACACAGATACGCAGTATTTT.

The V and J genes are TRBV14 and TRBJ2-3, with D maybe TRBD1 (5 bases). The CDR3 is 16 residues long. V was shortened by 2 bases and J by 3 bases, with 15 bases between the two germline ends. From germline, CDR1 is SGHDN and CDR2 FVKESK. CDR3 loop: CASSQKGRGGTDTQYF. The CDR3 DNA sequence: TGTGCCAGCAGCCAAAAGGGGCGCGGTGGGACAGATACGCAGTATTTT. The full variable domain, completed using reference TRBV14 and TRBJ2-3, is EAGVTQFPSHSVIEKGQTVTLRCDPISGHDNLYWYRRVMGKEIKFLLHFVKESKQDESGMPNNRFLAERTGGTYSTLKVQPAELEDSGVYFCASSQKGRGGTDTQYFGPGTRLTVL.

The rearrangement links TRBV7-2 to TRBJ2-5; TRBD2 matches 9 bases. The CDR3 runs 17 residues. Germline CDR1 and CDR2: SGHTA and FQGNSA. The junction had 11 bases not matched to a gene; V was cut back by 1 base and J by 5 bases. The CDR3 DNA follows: TGTGCCAGCAGCTTAGAGGCCATCCTAGCGGGAAGGGAGACCCAGTACTTC. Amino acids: CASSLEAILAGRETQYF.

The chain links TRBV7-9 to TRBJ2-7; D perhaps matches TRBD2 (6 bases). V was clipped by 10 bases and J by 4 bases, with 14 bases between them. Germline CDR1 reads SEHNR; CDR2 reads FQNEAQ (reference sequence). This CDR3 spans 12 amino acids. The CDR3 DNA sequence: TGTGCCACCGGAGGGGTAGCTTACGAGCAGTACTTC. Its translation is CATGGVAYEQYF.

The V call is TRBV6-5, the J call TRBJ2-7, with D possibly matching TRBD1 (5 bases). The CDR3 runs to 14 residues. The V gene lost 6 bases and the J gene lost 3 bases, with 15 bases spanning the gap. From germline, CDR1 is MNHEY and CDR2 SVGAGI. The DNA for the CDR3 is TGTGCCAGCAGGCCCGCTAGGGGTCTCTACGAGCAGTACTTC. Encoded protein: CASRPARGLYEQYF.

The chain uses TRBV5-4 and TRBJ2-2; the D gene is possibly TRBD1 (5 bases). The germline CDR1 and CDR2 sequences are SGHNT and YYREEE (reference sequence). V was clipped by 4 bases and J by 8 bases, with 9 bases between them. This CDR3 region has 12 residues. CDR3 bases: TGTGCCAGCAGCCCACGGACAGGGGAGCTGTTTTTT. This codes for CASSPRTGELFF.

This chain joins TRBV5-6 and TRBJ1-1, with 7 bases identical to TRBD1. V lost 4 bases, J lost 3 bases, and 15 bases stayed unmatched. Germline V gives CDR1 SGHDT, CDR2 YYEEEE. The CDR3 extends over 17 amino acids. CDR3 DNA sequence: TGTGCCAGCAGCCGGTCCGGGACAGTTCCATCTGACACTGAAGCTTTCTTT. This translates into CASSRSGTVPSDTEAFF.

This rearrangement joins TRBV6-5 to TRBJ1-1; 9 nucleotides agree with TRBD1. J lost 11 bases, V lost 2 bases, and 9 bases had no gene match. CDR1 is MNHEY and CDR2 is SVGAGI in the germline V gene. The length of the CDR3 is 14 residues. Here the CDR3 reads CASSYGQGINDAFF. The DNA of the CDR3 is TGTGCCAGCAGTTACGGACAGGGGATAAACGATGCTTTCTTT.

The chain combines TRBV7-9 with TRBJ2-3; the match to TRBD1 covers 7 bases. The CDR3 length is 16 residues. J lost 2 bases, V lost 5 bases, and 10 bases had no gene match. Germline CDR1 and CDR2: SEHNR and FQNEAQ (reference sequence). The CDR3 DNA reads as TGTGCCAGCAGCGCCCGATCCGGGACAGCCACAGATACGCAGTATTTT. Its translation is CASSARSGTATDTQYF. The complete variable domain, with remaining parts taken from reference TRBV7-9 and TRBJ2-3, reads DTGVSQNPRHKITKRGQNVTFRCDPISEHNRLYWYRQTLGQGPEFLTYFQNEAQLEKSRLLSDRFSAERPKGSFSTLEIQRTEQGDSAMYLCASSARSGTATDTQYFGPGTRLTVL.

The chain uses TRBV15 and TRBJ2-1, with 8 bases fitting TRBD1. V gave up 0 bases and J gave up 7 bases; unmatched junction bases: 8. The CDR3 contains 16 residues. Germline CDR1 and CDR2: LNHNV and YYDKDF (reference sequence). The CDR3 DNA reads TGTGCCACCAGCAGAGAGATACATCAGGGGGCGAATGAGCAGTTCTTC. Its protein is CATSREIHQGANEQFF.

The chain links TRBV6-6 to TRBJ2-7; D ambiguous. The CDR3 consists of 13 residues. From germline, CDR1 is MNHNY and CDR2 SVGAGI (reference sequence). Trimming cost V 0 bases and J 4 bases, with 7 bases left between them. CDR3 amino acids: CASSYSSRYEQYF. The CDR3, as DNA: TGTGCCAGCAGTTACTCTAGCAGATACGAGCAGTACTTC.

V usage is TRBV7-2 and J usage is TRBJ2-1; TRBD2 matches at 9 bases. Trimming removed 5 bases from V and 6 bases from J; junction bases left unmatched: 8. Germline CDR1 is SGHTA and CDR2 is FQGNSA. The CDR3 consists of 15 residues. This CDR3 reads CASSLSGTSFNEQFF. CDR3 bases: TGTGCCAGCAGCCTATCCGGGACTAGCTTCAATGAGCAGTTCTTC.

The DNA of the CDR3 is TGCGCCAGCAGCTTGACACTTAGCGGGGGCTCCTACAATGAGCAGTTCTTC. Amino acid sequence: CASSLTLSGGSYNEQFF. V usage is TRBV5-1 and J usage is TRBJ2-1; 9 bases agree with TRBD2. The CDR3 loop spans 17 amino acids. Trimming at V came to 1 base and at J to 0 bases, leaving 5 bases not matched to a gene. Per germline, CDR1 SGHRS and CDR2 YFSETQ.

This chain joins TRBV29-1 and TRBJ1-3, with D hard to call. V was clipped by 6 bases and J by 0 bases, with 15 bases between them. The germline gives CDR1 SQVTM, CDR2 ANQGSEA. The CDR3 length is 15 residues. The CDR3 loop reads CSVRFEGDSGNTIYF. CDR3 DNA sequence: TGCAGCGTGCGGTTTGAGGGAGACTCTGGAAACACCATATATTTT. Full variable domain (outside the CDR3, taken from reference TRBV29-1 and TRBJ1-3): SAVISQKPSRDICQRGTSLTIQCQVDSQVTMMFWYRQQPGQSLTLIATANQGSEATYESGFVIDKFPISRPNLTFSTLTVSNMSPEDSSIYLCSVRFEGDSGNTIYFGEGSWLTVV.

For the CDR3, the DNA is TGTGCCAGCAGTAGGGACAGGGGGGCCTACAATGAGCAGTTCTTC. Translation: CASSRDRGAYNEQFF. V gene TRBV2 combines with J gene TRBJ2-1; 11 positions agree with TRBD1. There are 15 residues in the CDR3. Germline trimming cut 5 bases from V and 2 bases from J; bases unmatched to any gene: 2. Per the germline V gene, CDR1 is SNHLY and CDR2 is FYNNEI. Looking up the rest from reference TRBV2 and TRBJ2-1 gives the full variable domain: EPEVTQTPSHQVTQMGQEVILRCVPISNHLYFYWYRQILGQKVEFLVSFYNNEISEKSEIFDDQFSVERPDGSNFTLKIRSTKLEDSAMYFCASSRDRGAYNEQFFGPGTRLTVL.

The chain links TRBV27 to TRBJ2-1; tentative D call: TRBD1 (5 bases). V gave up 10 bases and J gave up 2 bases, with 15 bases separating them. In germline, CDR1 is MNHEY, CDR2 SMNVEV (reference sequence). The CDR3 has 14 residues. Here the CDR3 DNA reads TGTGCCACCACGCCCCAGGGCACCTACAATGAGCAGTTCTTC. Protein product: CATTPQGTYNEQFF.

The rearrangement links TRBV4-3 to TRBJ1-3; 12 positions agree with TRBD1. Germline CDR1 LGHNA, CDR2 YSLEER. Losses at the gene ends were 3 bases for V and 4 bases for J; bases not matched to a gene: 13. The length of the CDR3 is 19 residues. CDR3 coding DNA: TGCGCCAGCAGCCAGCAAACGACCGGGACAGGGGGCGCCGGAAACACCATATATTTT. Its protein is CASSQQTTGTGGAGNTIYF.